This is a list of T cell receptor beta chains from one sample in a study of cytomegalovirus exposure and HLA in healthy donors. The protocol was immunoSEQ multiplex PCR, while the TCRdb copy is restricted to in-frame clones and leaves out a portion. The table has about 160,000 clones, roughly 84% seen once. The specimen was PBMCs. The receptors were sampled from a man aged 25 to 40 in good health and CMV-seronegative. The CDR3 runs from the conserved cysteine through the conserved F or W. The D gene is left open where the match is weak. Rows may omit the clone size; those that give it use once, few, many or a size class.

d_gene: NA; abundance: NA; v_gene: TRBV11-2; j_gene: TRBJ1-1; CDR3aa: CASSTRGGSNTEAFF; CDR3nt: TGTGCCAGCAGTACTCGGGGAGGGTCGAACACTGAAGCTTTCTTT
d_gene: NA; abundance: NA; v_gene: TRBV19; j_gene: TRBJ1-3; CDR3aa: CASSTPSGRPTGNTIYF; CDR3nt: TGTGCCAGTAGTACTCCTTCGGGTCGGCCTACTGGAAACACCATATATTTT
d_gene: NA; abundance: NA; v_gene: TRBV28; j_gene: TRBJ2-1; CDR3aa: CASSSIAEPNYNEQFF; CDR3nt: TGTGCCAGCAGTTCCATAGCGGAGCCGAACTACAATGAGCAGTTCTTC
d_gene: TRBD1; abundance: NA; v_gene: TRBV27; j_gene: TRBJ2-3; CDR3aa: CASSRPRQGARPDTQYF; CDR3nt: TGTGCCAGCAGTCGCCCCCGACAGGGGGCGCGTCCAGATACGCAGTATTTT
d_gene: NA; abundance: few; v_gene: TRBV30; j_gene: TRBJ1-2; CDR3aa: CAWTPDDRGYYGYTF; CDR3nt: TGTGCCTGGACCCCTGACGATAGGGGATACTATGGCTACACCTTC
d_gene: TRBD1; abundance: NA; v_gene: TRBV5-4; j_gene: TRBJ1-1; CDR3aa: CASRGTGPEAFF; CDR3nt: TGTGCCAGCAGGGGGACAGGTCCTGAAGCTTTCTTT
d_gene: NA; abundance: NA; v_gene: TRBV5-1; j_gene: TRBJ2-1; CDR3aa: CASSFRDTYNEQFF; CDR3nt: TGCGCCAGCAGCTTCCGGGACACCTACAATGAGCAGTTCTTC
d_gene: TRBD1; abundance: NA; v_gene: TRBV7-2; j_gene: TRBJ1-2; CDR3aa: CASSSDRVHGYTF; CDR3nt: TGTGCCAGCAGCTCAGACAGGGTCCATGGCTACACCTTC
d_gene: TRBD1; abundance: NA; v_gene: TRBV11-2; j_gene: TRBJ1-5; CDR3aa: CASSRQGWNQPQHF; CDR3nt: TGTGCCAGCAGCAGACAGGGTTGGAATCAGCCCCAGCATTTT
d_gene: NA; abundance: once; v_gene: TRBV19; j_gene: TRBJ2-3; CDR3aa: CASSTADTQYF; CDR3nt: TGTGCCAGTAGTACGGCAGATACGCAGTATTTT
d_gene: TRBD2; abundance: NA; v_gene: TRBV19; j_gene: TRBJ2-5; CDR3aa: CASSIGGGNQETQYF; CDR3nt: TGTGCCAGTAGTATAGGCGGGGGGAACCAAGAGACCCAGTACTTC
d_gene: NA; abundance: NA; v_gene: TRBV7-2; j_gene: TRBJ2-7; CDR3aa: CASSNRETSYEQYF; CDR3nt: TGTGCCAGCAGCAACAGGGAGACCTCCTACGAGCAGTACTTC
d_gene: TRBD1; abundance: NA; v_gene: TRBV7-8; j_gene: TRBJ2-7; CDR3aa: CASSPAPQGAEQYF; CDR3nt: TGTGCCAGCAGCCCAGCCCCACAGGGGGCCGAGCAGTACTTC
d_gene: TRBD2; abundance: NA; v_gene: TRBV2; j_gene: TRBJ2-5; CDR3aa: CASSERTSGRPQETQYF; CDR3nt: TGTGCCAGCAGTGAACGGACTAGCGGGAGGCCACAAGAGACCCAGTACTTC
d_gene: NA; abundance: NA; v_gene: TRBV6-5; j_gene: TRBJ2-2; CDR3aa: CASSYSPTGNTGELFF; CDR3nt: TGTGCCAGCAGTTACTCGCCGACAGGGAACACCGGGGAGCTGTTTTTT
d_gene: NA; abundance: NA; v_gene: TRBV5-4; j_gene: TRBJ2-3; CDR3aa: CASRRGGGTDTQYF; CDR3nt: TGTGCCAGCAGGCGGGGCGGGGGCACAGATACGCAGTATTTT
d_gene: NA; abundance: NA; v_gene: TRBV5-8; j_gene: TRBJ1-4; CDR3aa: CASSLGRRGSEKLFF; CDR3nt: TGTGCCAGCAGCTTGGGCAGAAGGGGGAGTGAAAAACTGTTTTTT
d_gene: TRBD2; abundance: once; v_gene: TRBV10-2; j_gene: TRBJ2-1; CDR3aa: CASTGLAGGEQFF; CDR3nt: TGCGCCAGCACCGGACTAGCGGGCGGAGAGCAGTTCTTC
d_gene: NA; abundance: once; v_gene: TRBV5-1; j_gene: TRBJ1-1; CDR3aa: CASSLRQNTEAFF; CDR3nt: TGCGCCAGCAGCTTGAGACAGAACACTGAAGCTTTCTTT
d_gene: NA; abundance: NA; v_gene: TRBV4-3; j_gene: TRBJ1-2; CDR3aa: CASSQVPGFDGYTF; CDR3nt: TGCGCCAGCAGCCAAGTTCCAGGTTTCGATGGCTACACCTTC
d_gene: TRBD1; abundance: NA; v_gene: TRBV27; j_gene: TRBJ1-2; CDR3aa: CASSLKDRAFRGYTF; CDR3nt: TGTGCCAGCAGTCTCAAGGACAGGGCCTTTCGAGGCTACACCTTC
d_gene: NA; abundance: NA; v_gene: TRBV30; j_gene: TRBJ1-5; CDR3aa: CAWSVARAYNQPQHF; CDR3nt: TGTGCCTGGAGTGTAGCCAGGGCCTACAATCAGCCCCAGCATTTT
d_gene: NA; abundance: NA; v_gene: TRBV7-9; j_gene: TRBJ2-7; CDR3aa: CASTRSGGSYEQYF; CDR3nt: TGTGCCAGCACCCGCTCCGGGGGCTCCTACGAGCAGTACTTC
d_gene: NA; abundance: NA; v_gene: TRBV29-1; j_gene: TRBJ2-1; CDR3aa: CSVETPTPSSYNEQFF; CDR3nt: TGCAGCGTTGAAACTCCGACCCCTAGCTCCTACAATGAGCAGTTCTTC
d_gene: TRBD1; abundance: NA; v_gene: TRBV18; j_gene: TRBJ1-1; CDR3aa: CASSSQGAKNTEAFF; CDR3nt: TGTGCCAGCTCATCTCAGGGGGCAAAGAACACTGAAGCTTTCTTT
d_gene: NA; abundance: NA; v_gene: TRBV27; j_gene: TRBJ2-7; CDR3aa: CVSGQNHAYEQYF; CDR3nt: TGTGTCAGCGGACAGAATCACGCCTACGAGCAGTACTTC
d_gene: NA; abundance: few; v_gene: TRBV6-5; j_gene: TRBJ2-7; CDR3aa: CASKGGHEQYF; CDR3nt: TGTGCCAGCAAGGGAGGACACGAGCAGTACTTC
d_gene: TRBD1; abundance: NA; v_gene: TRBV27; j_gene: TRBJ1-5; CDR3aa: CASAPAGGVSNQPQHF; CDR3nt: TGTGCCAGCGCTCCGGCAGGGGGAGTTAGCAATCAGCCCCAGCATTTT
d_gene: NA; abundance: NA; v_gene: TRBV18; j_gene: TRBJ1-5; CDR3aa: CASSPVGGGDQPQHF; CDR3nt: TGTGCCAGCTCACCTGTGGGAGGTGGTGATCAGCCCCAGCATTTT
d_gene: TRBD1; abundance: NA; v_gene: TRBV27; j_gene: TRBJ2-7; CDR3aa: CASSLLGQNYEQYF; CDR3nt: TGTGCCAGCAGTTTATTGGGACAGAACTACGAGCAGTACTTC
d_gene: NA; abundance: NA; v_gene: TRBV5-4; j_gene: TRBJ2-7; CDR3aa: CASRKDYLSYEQYF; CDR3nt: TGTGCCAGCAGAAAGGACTACCTCTCCTACGAGCAGTACTTC
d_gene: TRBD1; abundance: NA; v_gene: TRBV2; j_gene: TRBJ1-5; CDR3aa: CASSERGQGGGTQHF; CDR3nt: TGTGCCAGCAGTGAGAGAGGACAGGGAGGGGGTACCCAGCATTTT
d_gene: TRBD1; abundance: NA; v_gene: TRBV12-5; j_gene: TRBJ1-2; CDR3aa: CASAPGTVYGYTF; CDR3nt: TGTGCTAGTGCCCCCGGGACAGTCTATGGCTACACCTTC
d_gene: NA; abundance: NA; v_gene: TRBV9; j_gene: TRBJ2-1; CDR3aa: CASSVSPTTYNEQFF; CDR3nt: TGTGCCAGCAGCGTGAGTCCCACTACTTACAATGAGCAGTTCTTC
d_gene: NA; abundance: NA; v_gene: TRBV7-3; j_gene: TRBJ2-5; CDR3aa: CASSLTYRGGETQYF; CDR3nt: TGTGCCAGCAGCTTAACCTACAGGGGGGGAGAGACCCAGTACTTC
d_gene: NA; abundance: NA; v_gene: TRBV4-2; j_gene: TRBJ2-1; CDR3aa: CASSQDLQGAHNNEQFF; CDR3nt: TGTGCCAGCAGCCAAGATTTACAAGGGGCTCATAACAATGAGCAGTTCTTC
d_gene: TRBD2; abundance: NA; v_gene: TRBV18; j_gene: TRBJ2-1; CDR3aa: CASSRPGGSYNEQFF; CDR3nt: TGTGCCAGCTCACGACCCGGGGGGTCCTACAATGAGCAGTTCTTC
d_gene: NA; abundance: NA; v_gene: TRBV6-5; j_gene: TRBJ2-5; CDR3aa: CASSDRETQYF; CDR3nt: TGTGCCAGCAGTGACAGAGAGACCCAGTACTTC
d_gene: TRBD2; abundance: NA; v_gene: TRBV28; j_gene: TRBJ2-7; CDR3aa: CASNLAGGGEQYF; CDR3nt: TGTGCCAGCAATTTAGCGGGGGGCGGCGAGCAGTACTTC
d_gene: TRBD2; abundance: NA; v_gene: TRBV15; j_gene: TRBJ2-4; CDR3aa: CATTGLADQNIQYF; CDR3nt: TGTGCCACCACGGGACTAGCGGATCAAAACATTCAGTACTTC
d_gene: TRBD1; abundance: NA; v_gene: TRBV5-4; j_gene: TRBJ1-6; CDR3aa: CASSFGGGTGISSPLHF; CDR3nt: TGTGCCAGCAGCTTTGGGGGGGGGACAGGGATTAGTTCACCCCTCCACTTT
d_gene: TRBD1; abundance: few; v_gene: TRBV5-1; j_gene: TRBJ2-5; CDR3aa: CASSSTGGGQETQYF; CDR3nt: TGCGCCAGCAGCTCCACAGGGGGAGGCCAAGAGACCCAGTACTTC
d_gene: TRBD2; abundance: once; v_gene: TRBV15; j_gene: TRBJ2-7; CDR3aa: CATSSRGTPGTSSYEQYF; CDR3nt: TGTGCCACCAGCAGTCGAGGGACGCCCGGGACTAGCTCCTACGAGCAGTACTTC
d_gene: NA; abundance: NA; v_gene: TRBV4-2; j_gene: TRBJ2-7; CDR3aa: CASSQVGAGSGYEQYF; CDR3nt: TGTGCCAGCAGCCAAGTAGGAGCAGGGTCGGGCTACGAGCAGTACTTC
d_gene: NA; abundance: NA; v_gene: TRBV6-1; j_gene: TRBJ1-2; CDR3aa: CASSEGAANYGYTF; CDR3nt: TGTGCCAGCAGTGAAGGTGCGGCTAACTATGGCTACACCTTC
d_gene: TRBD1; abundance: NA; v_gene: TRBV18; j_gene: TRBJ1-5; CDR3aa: CASSPKTGGGNQPQHF; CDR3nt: TGTGCCAGCTCACCAAAGACAGGGGGCGGCAATCAGCCCCAGCATTTT